Presented here are 20 T cell receptor beta chains from one specimen sequenced in a study of CXCR3 chemokines and chemotherapy response in bladder cancer. TCRdb used MiXCR to reprocess the PCR reads, holding one entry per CDR3 protein. The sample includes 8,600 or so distinct CDR3 sequences, about 23% seen only once; the top ten take roughly 8.9%. This specimen was collected from a patient whose treatment included neoadjuvant chemotherapy. Receptor source: a human donor with bladder cancer that did not respond to neoadjuvant chemotherapy.

Worth noting for this clonotype: It is likely a read error: a sequence one base away is far more abundant. The chain employs TRBV6-6 and TRBJ1-5; no clear D gene. Per germline, CDR1 MNHNY and CDR2 SVGAGI (reference sequence). This CDR3 comprises 12 residues. The CDR3 here is CAISYSRGPQHF. In nucleotides, the CDR3 is TGTGCCATCAGTTACTCACGAGGGCCCCAGCATTTT.

Turning to this clonotype: Given a far larger clone just one base away, this is likely a sequencing read error. V usage is TRBV10-3 and J usage is TRBJ2-1; D may be TRBD1 or TRBD2 (6 bases each). Germline V gene data show CDR1 as ENHRY and CDR2 as SYGVKD. The CDR3 spans 15 residues. The ends were cut back, 6 bases at V and 0 bases at J, with 12 bases in the middle. DNA of the CDR3: TGTGCCATCAGGGTCGAGGGGGGCTCCTACAATGAGCAGTTCTTC. This translates into CAIRVEGGSYNEQFF.

In its sample, this clonotype ranks as medium-sized. The rearrangement uses TRBV30 and TRBJ1-6; D gene unclear. Per the germline V gene, CDR1 is GTSNPN and CDR2 is SVGIG (reference sequence). This CDR3 is built from 14 residues. V lost 4 bases and J lost 9, with 16 bases in between. Here the CDR3 reads CAWNQVGYTSPLHF. CDR3 nucleotides: TGTGCCTGGAACCAGGTTGGGTACACTTCACCCCTCCACTTT.

This clonotype has a count of ten or more. The chain links TRBV7-9 to TRBJ2-7; 10 nucleotides agree with TRBD2. Unmatched junction bases numbered 11, after V lost 7 bases and J lost 8 bases. CDR1 SEHNR and CDR2 FQNEAQ come from the germline V gene (reference sequence). The CDR3 totals 14 residues. CDR3 sequence reads: CASIESSGGSQQYF. The DNA for the CDR3 is TGTGCCAGCATTGAGTCTAGCGGGGGTTCTCAGCAGTACTTC.

The sample holds many counts of this clonotype. V is TRBV12-3 or TRBV12-4 and J is TRBJ1-2, with TRBD1 matching 8 bases. V was clipped by 3 bases and J by 6 bases; unmatched bases: 6. This CDR3 is 14 amino acids long. CDR3 nucleotide sequence: TGTGCCAGCAGTTTCCCGGACAGGGCGAATGGCTACACCTTC. This encodes CASSFPDRANGYTF.

In its sample, this clonotype is medium-sized (0.01 to 0.1%). The rearrangement joins TRBV7-9 to TRBJ1-2, with D possibly TRBD1 on 5 matching bases. V lost 5 bases and J 7 bases, leaving 11 bases between the germline ends. CDR3 size: 12 residues. Germline V lookup: CDR1 SEHNR, CDR2 FQNEAQ (reference sequence). This CDR3 reads CASSTDSAGYTF. CDR3 bases: TGTGCCAGCAGCACCGACAGTGCTGGCTACACCTTC.

Many counts were recorded for this clonotype. J is TRBJ2-2 and V is TRBV27; D gene ambiguous. V was clipped by 3 bases and J by 7 bases, with 6 bases between them. The CDR3 is made up of 12 amino acids. Germline CDR1 and CDR2: MNHEY and SMNVEV (reference sequence). CDR3 protein: CASSFSNGELFF. CDR3 coding DNA: TGTGCCAGCAGTTTTTCCAACGGGGAGCTGTTTTTT.

The table lists this clonotype with many counts. CDR3 sequence (DNA): TGTGCCAGCAGCTTAGGAGGGACAGAGGGGAACATTCAGTACTTC. Translated: CASSLGGTEGNIQYF. V and J are TRBV13 and TRBJ2-4, with TRBD1 matching over 7 bases. The CDR3 is 15 residues long. Trimming cost V 0 bases and J 7 bases; bases outside gene matches: 6. The V gene's germline CDR1 is PRHDT and CDR2 FYEKMQ (reference sequence).

The rearrangement uses TRBV6-5 and TRBJ2-3, with TRBD1 identical over 9 bases. Trimming removed 7 bases from V and 5 bases from J; junction bases left unmatched: 10. The CDR3 covers 15 residues. Germline-derived CDR1 and CDR2 are MNHEY and SVGAGI. CDR3: CASKVGQGQEDTQYF. The CDR3 DNA follows: TGTGCCAGCAAGGTGGGACAGGGTCAGGAAGATACGCAGTATTTT.

This clonotype was observed at least ten times. The rearrangement joins TRBV14 to TRBJ2-7; D unresolved. Deletions cut 1 base from V and 8 bases from J, with 9 bases between. This CDR3 is 12 amino acids long. CDR1 is SGHDN, CDR2 FVKESK, per germline. The CDR3, as DNA: TGTGCCAGCAGCCAAGGGCAAGGAAAGCAGTACTTC. Its translation: CASSQGQGKQYF.

Notes on this clonotype: A far larger clone is one nucleotide away, so this likely arose from a read error. CDR3 coding DNA: TGTGCCAGCAGCCCGGACATAACTAACTATGGCTACACCTTC. This gives the protein CASSPDITNYGYTF. This sequence joins TRBV6-5 and TRBJ1-2; tentatively, D is TRBD1 (5 bases). V lost 6 bases and J 0 bases, leaving 11 bases between the germline ends. The germline V gene has CDR1 MNHEY and CDR2 SVGAGI. The CDR3 spans 14 residues.

This clonotype was seen repeatedly, ten times or more. V is TRBV20-1 and J is TRBJ2-1, with TRBD2 matching 10 bases. Trimming removed 4 bases from V and 5 bases from J; junction bases left unmatched: 5. From germline, CDR1 is DFQATT and CDR2 SNEGSKA (reference sequence). This CDR3 is 14 amino acids long. In DNA form, the CDR3 reads TGCAGTGCTACGGGTAGCGGGGGGAACAATGAGCAGTTCTTC. Its protein is CSATGSGGNNEQFF.

This clonotype was recorded at least ten times. J is TRBJ1-2 and V is TRBV27, with 7 bases aligning to TRBD1. The V and J ends lost 2 bases and 4 bases, in that order; junction bases with no gene match: 7. Per germline, CDR1 MNHEY and CDR2 SMNVEV (reference sequence). This CDR3 is 15 amino acids long. CDR3 loop: CASSLQSTGIYGYTF. CDR3 nucleotides: TGTGCCAGCAGTTTACAATCGACAGGGATCTATGGCTACACCTTC.

This clonotype is judged medium-sized. V usage is TRBV19 and J usage is TRBJ2-7; 7 bases line up with TRBD1. Trimming removed 5 bases from V and 2 bases from J; junction bases left unmatched: 6. The CDR3 sequence is 14 residues long. Per germline, CDR1 LNHDA and CDR2 SQIVND (reference sequence). The CDR3 nucleotides read TGTGCCAGTAGTTTCTGGGGACAGACCTACGAGCAGTACTTC. This codes for CASSFWGQTYEQYF.

This clonotype showed up just a few times. The chain recombines TRBV28 with TRBJ2-7; a possible D gene is TRBD2 (6 bases). Germline CDR1 MDHEN, CDR2 SYDVKM. The CDR3 spans 15 residues. Trimming left V 7 bases short and J 3 bases short, with 19 bases between. CDR3 bases: TGTGCCAGCACTACCGTGGGGCGGGGCGGCTACGAGCAGTACTTC. Translated, it gives CASTTVGRGGYEQYF.

V gene TRBV6-2 or TRBV6-3 combines with J gene TRBJ1-5, with TRBD1 matching 9 bases. V gave up 6 bases and J gave up 2 bases; unmatched junction bases: 8. CDR3 size: 16 residues. Germline V gene data show CDR1 as MNHEY and CDR2 as SVGEGT. This CDR3 is CASRLPGQGRNQPQHF. The CDR3 DNA follows: TGTGCCAGCAGACTTCCGGGACAGGGTCGCAATCAGCCCCAGCATTTT.

This clonotype was picked up many times. V usage is TRBV19 and J usage is TRBJ1-3, with 8 bases matching TRBD1. Germline trimming cut 6 bases from V and 0 bases from J; bases unmatched to any gene: 7. Germline V gene data show CDR1 as LNHDA and CDR2 as SQIVND (reference sequence). The CDR3 spans 16 residues. For the CDR3, the DNA is TGTGCCAGTAGCCTTTATGACAGGGGCTCTGGAAACACCATATATTTT. Its protein product is CASSLYDRGSGNTIYF. Full variable domain (missing parts from reference TRBV19 and TRBJ1-3): DGGITQSPKYLFRKEGQNVTLSCEQNLNHDAMYWYRQDPGQGLRLIYYSQIVNDFQKGDIAEGYSVSREKKESFPLTVTSAQKNPTAFYLCASSLYDRGSGNTIYFGEGSWLTVV.

This clonotype was observed at least ten times. The chain recombines TRBV6-5 with TRBJ1-2; no reliable D call. With 7 bases removed from V and 8 bases from J, the gap between germline ends came to 14 bases. The CDR3 loop spans 12 amino acids. Per germline, CDR1 MNHEY and CDR2 SVGAGI. DNA of the CDR3: TGTGCCAGCACTCGGACCGGGTTAGGCTACACCTTC. Residues: CASTRTGLGYTF.

This sequence joins TRBV11-3 and TRBJ2-5, with 8 bases lining up with TRBD1. V lost 4 bases and J lost 4; bases outside the gene matches: 8. Per germline, CDR1 SGHNT and CDR2 YENEEA. This CDR3 has 15 residues. The CDR3 bases are TGTGCCAGCAGCTACGGACAGGGTCCCGGAGAGACCCAGTACTTC. Translating gives CASSYGQGPGETQYF.

This chain uses TRBV6-6 with TRBJ1-1, with D possibly being TRBD1 (5 bases). The CDR3 consists of 11 residues. Germline V lookup: CDR1 MNHNY, CDR2 SVGAGI (reference sequence). Here the CDR3 DNA reads TGTGGCAGTACTGGGGGGTCTGAAGCTTTCTTT. Amino acids: CGSTGGSEAFF.